Following are 9 T cell receptor beta chains from one sample sequenced in a study of identical twins. One entry per CDR3 protein, called by TCRdb with MiXCR from the 5' RACE reads. This sample has approximately 600,000 distinct CDR3 sequences, with 9% to 10% found just once. These data were also reused for a study on yellow fever vaccine responses in identical twins.

Sequenced sample: PBMCs. These receptors came from a young woman in good health.

This clonotype was observed at least ten times. The chain carries TRBV7-9 and TRBJ1-1; D possibly corresponds to TRBD1 (5 bases). The CDR3 has 13 amino acids. V lost 4 bases, J lost 7 bases, and 13 bases lay in between. Germline V gene sequence: CDR1 SEHNR, CDR2 FQNEAQ (reference sequence). DNA for the CDR3: TGTGCCAGCAGCTCTTCTTCCAGGGATGAAGCTTTCTTT. It is translated as CASSSSSRDEAFF.

The V gene is TRBV20-1, the J gene TRBJ1-5; TRBD1 matches 9 bases. The V gene's germline CDR1 is DFQATT and CDR2 SNEGSKA (reference sequence). V gave up 5 bases and J gave up 6 bases; unmatched junction bases: 11. This CDR3 is 15 amino acids long. The CDR3 sequence is CSAPPGQGFSQPQHF. The CDR3 DNA follows: TGCAGTGCTCCTCCGGGACAGGGATTTTCTCAGCCCCAGCATTTT.

The sample holds many counts of this clonotype. The chain has TRBV24-1 and TRBJ2-3; D remains unclear. The CDR3 is 13 amino acids. The germline V and J ends were trimmed by 2 bases and 8 bases, with 10 bases remaining between them. Germline CDR1 is KGHDR and CDR2 is SFDVKD. The CDR3 DNA is TGTGCCACCAGTGATTCCCTTCGAGGTACGCAGTATTTT. Protein product: CATSDSLRGTQYF.

This clonotype was observed a handful of times. The gene calls are TRBV13 and TRBJ2-1; 9 nucleotides agree with TRBD2. V gave up 5 bases and J gave up 2 bases; unmatched junction bases: 4. CDR3 size: 15 residues. Germline lookup yields CDR1 PRHDT and CDR2 FYEKMQ (reference sequence). CDR3 nucleotide sequence: TGTGCCAGCAGCCCCCGCGGGGGGGCCTACAATGAGCAGTTCTTC. This codes for CASSPRGGAYNEQFF.

There are many counts of this clonotype. The chain carries TRBV20-1 and TRBJ2-2; 8 bases agree with TRBD1. There are 14 residues in the CDR3. Germline V lookup: CDR1 DFQATT, CDR2 SNEGSKA (reference sequence). The trim removed 5 bases at V and 4 bases at J, leaving 6 bases unmatched. The CDR3 loop reads CSARDRGFTGELFF. DNA of the CDR3: TGCAGTGCTCGTGACAGGGGATTCACCGGGGAGCTGTTTTTT.

This clonotype was seen many times. The chain couples TRBV5-1 to TRBJ2-1, with 8 bases fitting TRBD1. Germline CDR1 is SGHRS and CDR2 is YFSETQ. The J segment lost 0 bases and the V segment lost 7 bases, leaving 6 bases of the junction unmatched. The CDR3 sequence is 15 residues long. The CDR3 DNA sequence: TGCGCCAGCGACCGGGGACAGGCCTCCTACAATGAGCAGTTCTTC. Protein product: CASDRGQASYNEQFF.

V and J are TRBV5-1 and TRBJ2-5; D gene uncertain. V dropped 0 bases and J dropped 4 bases, with 7 bases sitting between them. CDR3 length: 13 residues. Per germline, CDR1 SGHRS and CDR2 YFSETQ. CDR3 protein: CASSLEGLETQYF. The CDR3, as DNA: TGCGCCAGCAGCTTGGAGGGTCTAGAGACCCAGTACTTC. Based on the CDR3 plus reference TRBV5-1 and TRBJ2-5, the full variable domain is KAGVTQTPRYLIKTRGQQVTLSCSPISGHRSVSWYQQTPGQGLQFLFEYFSETQRNKGNFPGRFSGRQFSNSRSEMNVSTLELGDSALYLCASSLEGLETQYFGPGTRLLVL.

Concerning this clonotype itself: This may come from a read error, since a much larger clone is one base off. The chain joins TRBV10-3 to TRBJ1-2, with D hard to call. Trimming removed 6 bases from V and 7 bases from J, with 21 bases in between. The germline CDR1 and CDR2 sequences are ENHRY and SYGVKD. The length of the CDR3 is 15 residues. The CDR3 coding sequence is TGTGCCATCAGCTCTCAGAGTTCGTCGAGGTTTGGCTACACCTTC. Amino acid sequence: CAISSQSSSRFGYTF.

This clonotype was seen just once. The chain links TRBV3-1 to TRBJ1-4, with TRBD1 as a possible D gene (5 bases). The CDR3 is 16 residues long. V was shortened by 7 bases and J by 0 bases, with 15 bases between the two germline ends. Germline V gene sequence: CDR1 LGHDT, CDR2 YNNKEL (reference sequence). The CDR3 sequence is CASTNQDIATNEKLFF. CDR3 coding DNA: TGTGCCAGCACCAACCAGGACATTGCAACTAATGAAAAACTGTTTTTT.